This T cell receptor beta chain was recovered during a study of blood T cell repertoires in COVID-19. Whole-study context: From the United States, Italy and Spain came samples of acute and convalescent COVID-19. T cells, B-cell-depleted T cells, or PBMCs provided the cDNA or gDNA that served as material.

In the original analysis: Reference gene primer amplification gave nucleated cell count estimates. The protocol was immunoSEQ multiplex PCR, while the TCRdb copy is restricted to in-frame clones and leaves out a portion. V and J calls and clone size follow that table, whereas D and trimming were derived from the DNA. The repertoire holds roughly 50,000 clones, with around nine tenths as singletons. The CDR3 spans 15 residues. Germline loops: CDR1 LGHDT, CDR2 YNNKEL (reference sequence). V shed 1 base, J shed 11 bases, and the junction held 8 bases outside the gene matches. The sequenced sample was peripheral blood. This clonotype originated in a man between 65 and 79 years old with acute or convalescent COVID-19. The chain recombines TRBV3-1 (or the pseudogene TRBV3-2) with TRBJ1-6; 7 nucleotides line up with TRBD1. The chain's CDR3 is CASSQVPGGFAPLHF. CDR3 in DNA: TGTGCCAGCAGCCAAGTTCCAGGGGGATTCGCACCCCTCCACTTT.